This TCR beta chain was sequenced during a study of blood T cell repertoires in COVID-19. The germline CDR1 and CDR2 sequences are MNHEY and SVGAGI. The CDR3 is made up of 15 amino acids. The ends lost 3 bases at V and 4 bases at J; junction bases unmatched: 6. Original processing methods: Researchers report that nucleated cell counts were estimated from reference gene primer amplification. Some clones are missing from TCRdb's copy, which holds only in-frame ones; the method was immunoSEQ multiplex PCR. That table gives V, J and clone size, and the DNA gave D and trimming. Of about 260,000 clones in the sample, 86% are singletons; the top ten hold around 9.1%.

Material for sequencing was peripheral blood. The TCR originated in a man aged 35 to 55 who had recovered from COVID-19. This chain links TRBV6-5 with TRBJ1-3, with 7 bases lining up with TRBD1. The CDR3 is CASSYLGGAGNTIYF. The DNA of the CDR3 is TGTGCCAGCAGTTATTTAGGGGGCGCGGGAAACACCATATATTTT.